This T cell receptor beta chain was captured in a study of control samples from healthy donors and cancer patients. Trimming cost V 4 bases and J 2 bases; bases outside gene matches: 8. Per germline, CDR1 SGHRS and CDR2 YFSETQ. This CDR3 region has 15 residues. A few counts support this clone. Profiling relied on immunoSEQ multiplex PCR, and the TCRdb table lists in-frame clones only, not all of them. This sample yields 150,000 to 200,000 clones, of which 90% are seen a single time; over 1.1% belongs to the top ten. This clonotype was obtained from a woman aged 45-65 years in good health. The sequenced sample consisted of blood. The chain has TRBV5-1 and TRBJ2-7; 8 bases map to TRBD1. CDR3 DNA sequence: TGCGCCAGCAGCCCTGGACAGGGCTTTACCTACGAGCAGTACTTC. This translates into CASSPGQGFTYEQYF.